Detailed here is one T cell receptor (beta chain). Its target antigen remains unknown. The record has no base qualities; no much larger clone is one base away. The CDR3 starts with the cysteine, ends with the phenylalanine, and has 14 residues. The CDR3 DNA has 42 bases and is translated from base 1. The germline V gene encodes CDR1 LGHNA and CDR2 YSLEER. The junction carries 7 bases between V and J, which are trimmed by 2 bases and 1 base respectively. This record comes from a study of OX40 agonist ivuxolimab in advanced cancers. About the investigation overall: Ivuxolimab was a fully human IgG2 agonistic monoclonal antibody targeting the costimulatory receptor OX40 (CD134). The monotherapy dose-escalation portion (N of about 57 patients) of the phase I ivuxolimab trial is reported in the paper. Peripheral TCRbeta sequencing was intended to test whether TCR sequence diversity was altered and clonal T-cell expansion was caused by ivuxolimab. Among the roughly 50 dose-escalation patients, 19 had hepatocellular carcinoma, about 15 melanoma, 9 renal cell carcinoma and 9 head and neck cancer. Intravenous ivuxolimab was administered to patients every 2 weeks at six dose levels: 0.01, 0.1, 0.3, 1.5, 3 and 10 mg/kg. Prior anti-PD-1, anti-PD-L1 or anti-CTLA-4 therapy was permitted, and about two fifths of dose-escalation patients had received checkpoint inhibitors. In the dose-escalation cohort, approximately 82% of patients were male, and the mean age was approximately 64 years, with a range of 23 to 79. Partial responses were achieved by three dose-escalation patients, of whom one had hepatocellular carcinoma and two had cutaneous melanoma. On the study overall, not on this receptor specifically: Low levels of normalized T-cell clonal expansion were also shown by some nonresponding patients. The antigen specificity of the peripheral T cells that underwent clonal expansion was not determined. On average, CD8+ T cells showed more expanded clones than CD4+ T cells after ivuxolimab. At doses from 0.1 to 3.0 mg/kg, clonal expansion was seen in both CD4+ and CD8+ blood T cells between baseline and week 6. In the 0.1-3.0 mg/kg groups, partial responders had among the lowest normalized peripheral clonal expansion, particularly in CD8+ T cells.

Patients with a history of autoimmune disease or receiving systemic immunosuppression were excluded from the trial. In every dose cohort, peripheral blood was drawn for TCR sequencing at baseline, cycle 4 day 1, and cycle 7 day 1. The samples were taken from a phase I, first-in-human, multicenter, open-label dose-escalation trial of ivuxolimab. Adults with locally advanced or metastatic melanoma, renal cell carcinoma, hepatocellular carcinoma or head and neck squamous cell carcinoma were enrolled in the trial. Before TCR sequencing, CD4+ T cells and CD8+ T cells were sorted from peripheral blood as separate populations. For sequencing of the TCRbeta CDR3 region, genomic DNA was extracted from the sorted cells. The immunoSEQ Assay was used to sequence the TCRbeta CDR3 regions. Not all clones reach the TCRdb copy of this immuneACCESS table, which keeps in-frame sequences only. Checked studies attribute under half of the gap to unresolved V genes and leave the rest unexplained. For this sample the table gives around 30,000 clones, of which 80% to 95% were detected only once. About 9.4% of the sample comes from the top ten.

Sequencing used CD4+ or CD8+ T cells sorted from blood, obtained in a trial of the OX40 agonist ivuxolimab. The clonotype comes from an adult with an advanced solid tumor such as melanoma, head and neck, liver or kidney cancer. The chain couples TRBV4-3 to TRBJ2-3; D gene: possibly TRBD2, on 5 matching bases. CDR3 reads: CASSQPGGTDTQYF. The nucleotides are TGCGCCAGCAGCCAACCCGGGGGCACAGATACGCAGTATTTT.